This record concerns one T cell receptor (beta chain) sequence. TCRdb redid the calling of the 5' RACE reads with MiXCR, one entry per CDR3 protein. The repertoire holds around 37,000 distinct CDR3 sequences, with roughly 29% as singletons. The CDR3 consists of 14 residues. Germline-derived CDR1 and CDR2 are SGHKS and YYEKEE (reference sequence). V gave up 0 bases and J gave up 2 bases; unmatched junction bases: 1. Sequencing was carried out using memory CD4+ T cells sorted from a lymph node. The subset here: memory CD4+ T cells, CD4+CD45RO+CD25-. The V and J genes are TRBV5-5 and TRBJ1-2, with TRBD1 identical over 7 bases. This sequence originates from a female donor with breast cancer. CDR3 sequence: CASSLGTGNYGYTF. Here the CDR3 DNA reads TGTGCCAGCAGCTTGGGGACAGGAAACTATGGCTACACCTTC.